One and the same sample provided the 13 T cell receptor beta chains below, sequenced in a study of shared T cell receptors in the human thymus. Libraries were prepared by immunoSEQ multiplex PCR; TCRdb keeps only in-frame clonotypes and omits some of them. The sample has hundreds of thousands of clones; approximately 83% are singletons. A further study also used this sample, focusing on human thymus T cells.

Sequenced sample: thymocytes. The receptors here all came from a girl under three years old with a congenital heart defect.

V is TRBV4-1 and J is TRBJ1-2, with D perhaps matching TRBD1 (6 bases). From germline, CDR1 is MGHRA and CDR2 YSYEKL. Between the trimmed V and J ends, which lost 4 bases and 13 bases, there was a span of 25 bases. The CDR3 has 15 amino acids. The DNA of the CDR3 is TGCGCCAGCAGCCGCCGACTGACAGGCCGCTATACGGGCACCTTC. This encodes CASSRRLTGRYTGTF.

The rearrangement joins TRBV6-1 to TRBJ1-4, with a weak D call TRBD1 (6 bases). The CDR3 totals 14 residues. Germline assignment: CDR1 MNHNS and CDR2 SASEGT. Trimming left V 6 bases short and J 4 bases short, with 12 bases between. CDR3 sequence: CASSRTEDNEKLFF. Written as DNA, the CDR3 is TGTGCCAGCAGCCGGACAGAGGATAATGAAAAACTGTTTTTT.

V usage is TRBV19 and J usage is TRBJ2-5, with 7 bases lining up with TRBD1. The ends lost 3 bases at V and 4 bases at J; junction bases unmatched: 14. The CDR3 covers 17 residues. CDR1 and CDR2 (germline): LNHDA, SQIVND (reference sequence). The CDR3 bases are TGTGCCAGTAGTATTGTTTTTCCACGGGACAGCCTAGAGACCCAGTACTTC. It encodes CASSIVFPRDSLETQYF.

The J gene is TRBJ1-1, the V gene TRBV28; TRBD1 agrees at 7 bases. The CDR3 is made up of 16 amino acids. The J segment lost 4 bases and the V segment lost 5 bases, leaving 13 bases of the junction unmatched. From germline, CDR1 is MDHEN and CDR2 SYDVKM. The CDR3 sequence is CASSRPPRGRGTEAFF. CDR3 DNA: TGTGCCAGCAGTCGTCCCCCTAGGGGGCGGGGCACTGAAGCTTTCTTT.

This clone has just one count. This chain links TRBV15 with TRBJ2-3, with D tentatively TRBD2 (5 bases). Deletions cut 3 bases from V and 0 bases from J, with 25 bases between. Germline loops: CDR1 LNHNV, CDR2 YYDKDF (reference sequence). This CDR3 is 20 amino acids long. As DNA, the CDR3 is TGTGCCACCAGCAGGGGATTCCCTCACGGTCGGACGGGAAGCACAGATACGCAGTATTTT. Translated: CATSRGFPHGRTGSTDTQYF.

Concerning this clone: The junction does not match germline at one end; this may be a read error. The J gene is TRBJ1-3, the V gene TRBV2; D is ambiguous. Germline CDR1 reads SNHLY; CDR2 reads FYNNEI. This CDR3 is built from 18 residues. This CDR3 is CTSSDAVRGATSGNTIYF. CDR3 bases: TGTACCAGCAGTGACGCGGTCCGAGGCGCTACCTCTGGAAACACCATATATTTT.

The rearrangement links TRBV27 to TRBJ2-7, with a possible D match to TRBD1 (5 bases). Germline V gene sequence: CDR1 MNHEY, CDR2 SMNVEV (reference sequence). Trimming took 8 bases from V and 0 from J, leaving 14 bases between them. CDR3 size: 14 residues. The CDR3 loop is CASAPAQGSYEQYF. Here the CDR3 DNA reads TGTGCCAGCGCCCCCGCTCAGGGCTCCTACGAGCAGTACTTC.

The rearrangement joins TRBV6-1 to TRBJ1-2; 10 nucleotides align to TRBD1. The J segment lost 7 bases and the V segment lost 4 bases, leaving 15 bases of the junction unmatched. The CDR3 loop spans 17 amino acids. Germline V lookup: CDR1 MNHNS, CDR2 SASEGT. CDR3 DNA sequence: TGTGCCAGCAGTGCGGACAGGGGGGAATTCCCGGCGACTGGCTACACCTTC. Translation gives CASSADRGEFPATGYTF.

This sequence joins TRBV7-3 and TRBJ2-4, with 9 nucleotides matching TRBD1. Germline-derived CDR1 and CDR2 are SGHTA and FQGTGA. This CDR3 contains 15 residues. Germline trimming cut 5 bases from V and 4 bases from J; bases unmatched to any gene: 6. The CDR3 bases are TGTGCCAGCAGCAAACCAGGACAGGGGAAAAACATTCAGTACTTC. The encoded protein is CASSKPGQGKNIQYF.

The chain joins TRBV19 to TRBJ1-6; 11 bases align to TRBD1. CDR3 length equals 18 residues. Trimming at V came to 3 bases and at J to 3 bases, leaving 7 bases not matched to a gene. The germline V gene encodes CDR1 LNHDA and CDR2 SQIVND (reference sequence). Written as DNA, the CDR3 is TGTGCCAGTAGTATCCGGATGGGGACAGGGGGCTATAATTCACCCCTCCACTTT. This codes for CASSIRMGTGGYNSPLHF.

V is TRBV10-1 and J is TRBJ2-5; a weak D match, TRBD2 (5 bases). The J call may be wrong; the DNA end is better matched by TRBJ2-7. CDR1 is WNHNN, CDR2 SYGVQD, per germline (reference sequence). The CDR3 is made up of 15 amino acids. The CDR3 sequence: CASSVGSGGPHEQYF. The CDR3 nucleotides are TGCGCCAGCAGTGTAGGGTCCGGAGGACCCCACGAGCAGTACTTC.

The J gene is TRBJ1-1, the V gene TRBV6-5, with 8 bases that match TRBD1. The ends lost 0 bases at V and 4 bases at J; junction bases unmatched: 4. CDR3 length: 15 residues. Germline V gene data show CDR1 as MNHEY and CDR2 as SVGAGI. The CDR3 region is CASSYSTGAVTEAFF. CDR3 nucleotides: TGTGCCAGCAGTTACTCGACAGGGGCGGTCACTGAAGCTTTCTTT.

V is TRBV5-1 and J is TRBJ1-2, with 10 bases matching TRBD1. The ends lost 4 bases at V and 4 bases at J; junction bases unmatched: 7. This CDR3 has 15 residues. Germline loops: CDR1 SGHRS, CDR2 YFSETQ. The CDR3 loop reads CASSGDRGQLYGYTF. The CDR3 bases are TGCGCCAGCAGCGGGGACAGGGGCCAGCTCTATGGCTACACCTTC.